Each of the 13 T cell receptor beta chains below was sequenced from the same sample in a study of blood T cell repertoires in COVID-19. The repertoire was sequenced with immunoSEQ multiplex PCR; TCRdb's copy has only in-frame clones and lacks some. This table holds 220,000 or so clones, around 89% found once. The material sequenced was PBMCs or T cells enriched from blood (not recorded which). The origin of the receptors is a man aged 25-45 years who had been exposed to COVID-19.

The V gene is TRBV11-3, the J gene TRBJ1-4; D uncertain. The CDR3 covers 16 residues. V lost 3 bases and J 4 bases, leaving 15 bases between the germline ends. CDR1 is SGHNT and CDR2 is YENEEA in the germline V gene. The CDR3 DNA sequence: TGTGCCAGCAGCTTGGTCCGCAGACTTTATAATGAAAAACTGTTTTTT. Protein product: CASSLVRRLYNEKLFF.

The chain has TRBV19 and TRBJ2-1, with 8 positions matching TRBD2. This CDR3 has 16 amino acids. Trimming at V came to 3 bases and at J to 7 bases, leaving 11 bases not matched to a gene. Germline assignment: CDR1 LNHDA and CDR2 SQIVND (reference sequence). The CDR3 here is CASSIPYRGGSNEQFF. Written as DNA, the CDR3 is TGTGCCAGTAGTATCCCCTATCGGGGGGGCTCGAATGAGCAGTTCTTC.

The V gene is TRBV2, the J gene TRBJ2-6, with D possibly TRBD1 on 6 matching bases. This CDR3 region has 15 residues. Deletions cut 8 bases from V and 2 bases from J, with 13 bases between. CDR1 SNHLY and CDR2 FYNNEI come from the germline V gene. This chain's CDR3 is CASGQFNTGANVLTF. The DNA for the CDR3 is TGTGCCAGCGGACAGTTTAACACTGGGGCCAACGTCCTGACTTTC.

This sequence joins TRBV30 and TRBJ1-1; D gene ambiguous. V lost 4 bases and J lost 5, with 11 bases in between. The CDR3 sequence is 12 residues long. Per the germline V gene, CDR1 is GTSNPN and CDR2 is SVGIG (reference sequence). The CDR3 region is CAWNSGGTEAFF. DNA of the CDR3: TGTGCCTGGAATTCAGGTGGGACTGAAGCTTTCTTT.

The genes are TRBV4-2 and TRBJ1-1; 7 bases map to TRBD1. CDR1 and CDR2 (germline): LGHNA, YNFKEQ. CDR3 length equals 15 residues. The trim removed 2 bases at V and 1 base at J, leaving 4 bases unmatched. The CDR3 nucleotides are TGTGCCAGCAGCCAATCGGGACAGAGGAACACTGAAGCTTTCTTT. This sequence encodes CASSQSGQRNTEAFF.

This clone was counted between two and nine times. The chain couples TRBV5-6 to TRBJ2-2; TRBD2 might be the D (6 bases). From germline, CDR1 is SGHDT and CDR2 YYEEEE. The CDR3 consists of 16 residues. Deletions cut 0 bases from V and 2 bases from J, with 11 bases between. DNA of the CDR3: TGTGCCAGCAGCTTGGGACTAGAGGGCAACACCGGGGAGCTGTTTTTT. Amino acids: CASSLGLEGNTGELFF.

The gene calls are TRBV7-2 and TRBJ2-1, with 10 bases identical to TRBD2. Germline loops: CDR1 SGHTA, CDR2 FQGNSA. CDR3 size: 18 residues. V shed 8 bases and J 3 bases; nucleotides not matched to a gene: 16. CDR3 loop: CASSRPAGGRQDYNEQFF. The CDR3 DNA reads TGTGCCAGCTCCAGGCCAGCGGGGGGGCGTCAGGACTACAATGAGCAGTTCTTC.

V gene TRBV10-1 combines with J gene TRBJ1-1, with D hard to call. Between the trimmed V and J ends, which lost 3 bases and 1 base, there was a span of 9 bases. The germline gives CDR1 WNHNN, CDR2 SYGVQD (reference sequence). The CDR3 sequence is 14 residues long. The CDR3, as DNA: TGCGCCAGCAGTGACCTCCTCCCGAACACTGAAGCTTTCTTT. Amino acid sequence: CASSDLLPNTEAFF.

The gene calls are TRBV9 and TRBJ1-2; TRBD1 might be the D (5 bases). Germline CDR1 and CDR2: SGDLS and YYNGEE. The germline V and J ends were trimmed by 7 bases and 3 bases, with 13 bases remaining between them. The CDR3 spans 13 residues. The CDR3 DNA is TGTGCCAGCGCGGGGGGTGGATACTATGGCTACACCTTC. This gives the protein CASAGGGYYGYTF.

This chain joins TRBV13 and TRBJ1-5; the match to TRBD1 covers 7 bases. V lost 2 bases and J lost 6; bases outside the gene matches: 7. Germline CDR1 reads PRHDT; CDR2 reads FYEKMQ (reference sequence). This CDR3 has 15 amino acids. The CDR3 loop is CASSLSHRGGQPQHF. The CDR3 DNA sequence: TGTGCCAGCAGCTTATCTCACAGGGGAGGTCAGCCCCAGCATTTT.

This clone has a count of ten or more. This chain links TRBV19 with TRBJ1-2; 9 nucleotides align to TRBD1. The germline CDR1 and CDR2 sequences are LNHDA and SQIVND (reference sequence). The CDR3 is 14 residues long. The V and J ends lost 6 bases and 8 bases, in that order; junction bases with no gene match: 10. The CDR3 reads CASSIPGTGRGYTF. The CDR3 DNA is TGTGCCAGTAGCATCCCCGGGACAGGGCGCGGCTACACCTTC. The full variable domain, completed using reference TRBV19 and TRBJ1-2, is DGGITQSPKYLFRKEGQNVTLSCEQNLNHDAMYWYRQDPGQGLRLIYYSQIVNDFQKGDIAEGYSVSREKKESFPLTVTSAQKNPTAFYLCASSIPGTGRGYTFGSGTRLTVV.

The CDR3 loop reads CSVWTGRDGYTF. The DNA of the CDR3 is TGCAGCGTTTGGACAGGGAGGGATGGCTACACCTTC. The V call is TRBV29-1, the J call TRBJ1-2, with 8 bases fitting TRBD1. V shed 5 bases, J shed 6 bases, and the junction held 5 bases outside the gene matches. Per the germline V gene, CDR1 is SQVTM and CDR2 is ANQGSEA. CDR3 size: 12 residues.

Worth noting for this clone: This sample includes further DNA sequences coding for the same CDR3. The V gene is TRBV11-3, the J gene TRBJ2-1; 13 bases are shared with TRBD2. The CDR3 runs to 16 residues. V lost 1 base, J lost 5 bases, and 2 bases stayed unmatched. Germline lookup yields CDR1 SGHNT and CDR2 YENEEA. DNA for the CDR3: TGTGCCAGCAGCTTAGGACTAGCGGGGGGCCACAATGAGCAGTTCTTC. It translates to CASSLGLAGGHNEQFF. Drawing the rest from reference TRBV11-3 and TRBJ2-1, the complete variable domain is EAGVVQSPRYKIIEKKQPVAFWCNPISGHNTLYWYLQNLGQGPELLIRYENEEAVDDSQLPKDRFSAERLKGVDSTLKIQPAELGDSAVYLCASSLGLAGGHNEQFFGPGTRLTVL.